This T cell receptor beta chain was sequenced for a study of technical replicates of blood from a few donors. The CDR3 is 14 amino acids. The germline V and J ends were trimmed by 6 bases and 3 bases, with 12 bases remaining between them. Germline loops: CDR1 MNHNS, CDR2 SASEGT. Generated by immunoSEQ multiplex PCR, the TCRdb table keeps only in-frame clones and is missing some. Of 9,000 to 15,000 clones in the sample, 94% were seen once. This chain uses TRBV6-1 with TRBJ1-5; no firm D call. The clonotype originates from a human donor in good health. Sequencing input: PBMCs. Here the CDR3 reads CASRAGDINQPQHF. The CDR3 coding sequence is TGTGCCAGCAGAGCCGGGGATATCAATCAGCCCCAGCATTTT.